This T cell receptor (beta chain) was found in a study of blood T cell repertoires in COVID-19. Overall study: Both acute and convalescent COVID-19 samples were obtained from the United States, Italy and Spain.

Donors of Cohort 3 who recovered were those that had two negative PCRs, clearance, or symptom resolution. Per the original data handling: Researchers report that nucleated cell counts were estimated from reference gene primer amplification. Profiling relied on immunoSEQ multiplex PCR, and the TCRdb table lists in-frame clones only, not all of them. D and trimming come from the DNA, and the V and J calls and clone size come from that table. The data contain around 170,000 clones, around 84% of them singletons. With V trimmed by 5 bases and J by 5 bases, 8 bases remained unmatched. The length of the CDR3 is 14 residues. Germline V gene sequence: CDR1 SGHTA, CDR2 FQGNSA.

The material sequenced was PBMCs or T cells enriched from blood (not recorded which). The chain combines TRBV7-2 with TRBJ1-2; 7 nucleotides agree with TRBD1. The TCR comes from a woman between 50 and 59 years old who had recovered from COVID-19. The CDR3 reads CASSISRGPYGYTF. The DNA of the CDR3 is TGTGCCAGCAGCATATCGAGGGGGCCATATGGCTACACCTTC. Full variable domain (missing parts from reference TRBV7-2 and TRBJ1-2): GAGVSQSPSNKVTEKGKDVELRCDPISGHTALYWYRQSLGQGLEFLIYFQGNSAPDKSGLPSDRFSAERTGGSVSTLTIQRTQQEDSAVYLCASSISRGPYGYTFGSGTRLTVV.